This is a list of T cell receptor beta chains from one sample in a study of cytomegalovirus exposure and HLA in healthy donors. Using immunoSEQ multiplex PCR, the repertoire was profiled, and TCRdb retains in-frame clones only, with some absent. This table has about 130,000 clones, approximately 75% appearing once. The sample consisted of PBMCs. These TCRs come from a man aged 50-60 years in good health and CMV-seropositive. Both conserved end residues are trimmed from each CDR3.

CDR3aa: ASSSEGYEQY; v_gene: TRBV5-1; j_gene: TRBJ2-7; len: 10
CDR3aa: ASSYQGGYEQY; v_gene: TRBV5-1; j_gene: NA; len: 11
CDR3aa: ASSPRTANTGELF; v_gene: TRBV18; j_gene: TRBJ2-2; len: 13
CDR3aa: ASSLNQGYYGYT; v_gene: TRBV27; j_gene: TRBJ1-2; len: 12
CDR3aa: ASSILRGSSNQPQH; v_gene: TRBV19; j_gene: TRBJ1-5; len: 14
CDR3aa: ASSPMGLAVGELF; v_gene: TRBV13; j_gene: TRBJ2-2; len: 13
CDR3aa: ASSLTGQADTEAF; v_gene: TRBV4-1; j_gene: TRBJ1-1; len: 13
CDR3aa: ASSPRDSWTYEQY; v_gene: TRBV7-8; j_gene: TRBJ2-7; len: 13
CDR3aa: ASSPFEGFTGELF; v_gene: TRBV6-4; j_gene: TRBJ2-2; len: 13
CDR3aa: ASSGGLVVSDTQY; v_gene: TRBV6-1; j_gene: TRBJ2-3; len: 13
CDR3aa: ASTPMDRGIKKLF; v_gene: TRBV5-1; j_gene: TRBJ1-4; len: 13
CDR3aa: ASSPWQGQPQH; v_gene: TRBV7-2; j_gene: TRBJ1-5; len: 11
CDR3aa: ASSLRLAGVEQF; v_gene: TRBV5-6; j_gene: TRBJ2-1; len: 12
CDR3aa: ASSQRGTPGLAHNEQF; v_gene: TRBV4-3; j_gene: TRBJ2-1; len: 16
CDR3aa: FSSRRRHTNTEAF; v_gene: TRBV5-1; j_gene: TRBJ1-1; len: 13
CDR3aa: ASSTGPGRNIQY; v_gene: TRBV19; j_gene: TRBJ2-4; len: 12
CDR3aa: ASKAGGASLETQY; v_gene: TRBV5-1; j_gene: TRBJ2-5; len: 13
CDR3aa: ATSRGGSSYEQY; v_gene: TRBV15; j_gene: NA; len: 12
CDR3aa: ASSFGGTGRLEQY; v_gene: TRBV28; j_gene: TRBJ2-7; len: 13
CDR3aa: ASGLDRTGYGSEAF; v_gene: TRBV12-5; j_gene: TRBJ1-1; len: 14
CDR3aa: ASSSDRDTEAF; v_gene: TRBV18; j_gene: TRBJ1-1; len: 11
CDR3aa: ASSFEQGGFYEQY; v_gene: TRBV7-9; j_gene: TRBJ2-7; len: 13
CDR3aa: ASTTDRETQY; v_gene: TRBV5-1; j_gene: TRBJ2-5; len: 10
CDR3aa: ASSRNRASVGEQF; v_gene: TRBV6-5; j_gene: TRBJ2-1; len: 13
CDR3aa: ASSVLTDTQY; v_gene: TRBV6-1; j_gene: TRBJ2-3; len: 10
CDR3aa: ASSDEGGVNTGELF; v_gene: TRBV6-4; j_gene: TRBJ2-2; len: 14
CDR3aa: AISDPGLANTGELF; v_gene: TRBV10-3; j_gene: TRBJ2-2; len: 14
CDR3aa: ASSVGGYEQF; v_gene: TRBV2; j_gene: TRBJ2-1; len: 10
CDR3aa: ASSLGRAIDTQY; v_gene: TRBV7-3; j_gene: TRBJ2-3; len: 12
CDR3aa: ASSLDSRVSGNTIY; v_gene: TRBV5-4; j_gene: TRBJ1-3; len: 14
CDR3aa: SVESLAGSSYEQY; v_gene: TRBV29-1; j_gene: TRBJ2-7; len: 13
CDR3aa: ASSPARGNSPLH; v_gene: TRBV18; j_gene: TRBJ1-6; len: 12
CDR3aa: ASSLVIGVTEAF; v_gene: TRBV5-1; j_gene: TRBJ1-1; len: 12
CDR3aa: ASSRGGTVGYT; v_gene: TRBV5-6; j_gene: TRBJ1-2; len: 11
CDR3aa: ASIGVWRGNQPQH; v_gene: TRBV6-6; j_gene: TRBJ1-5; len: 13
CDR3aa: ASSLALSRDTDTQY; v_gene: TRBV7-9; j_gene: TRBJ2-3; len: 14
CDR3aa: ASSQGLVGNTQY; v_gene: TRBV4-3; j_gene: TRBJ2-3; len: 12
CDR3aa: ASSLDSGGISEQY; v_gene: TRBV7-9; j_gene: TRBJ2-7; len: 13
CDR3aa: ASSSRTGFEGQY; v_gene: TRBV11-3; j_gene: TRBJ2-5; len: 12
CDR3aa: ASSEDRVRSGELF; v_gene: TRBV11-2; j_gene: TRBJ2-2; len: 13
CDR3aa: ASSELGVSNEQF; v_gene: TRBV6-5; j_gene: TRBJ2-1; len: 12
CDR3aa: ASRMGQGAGYT; v_gene: TRBV27; j_gene: TRBJ1-2; len: 11
CDR3aa: ASGLNRGIQPQH; v_gene: TRBV5-6; j_gene: TRBJ1-5; len: 12
CDR3aa: ASSLGLGLI; v_gene: TRBV5-6; j_gene: TRBJ1-1; len: 9
CDR3aa: ASTGEGRGAGQPQH; v_gene: TRBV2; j_gene: TRBJ1-5; len: 14
CDR3aa: ASSLTPGTSGTKTQY; v_gene: TRBV5-5; j_gene: TRBJ2-5; len: 15
CDR3aa: ASSLGLAYEQY; v_gene: TRBV27; j_gene: TRBJ2-7; len: 11
CDR3aa: ASVQNLNTEAF; v_gene: TRBV10-1; j_gene: TRBJ1-1; len: 11
CDR3aa: SSSPGYNEQF; v_gene: TRBV7-9; j_gene: TRBJ2-1; len: 10
CDR3aa: ASSLNGVGRANVPNNEQF; v_gene: TRBV4-3; j_gene: TRBJ2-1; len: 18
CDR3aa: SVDAGQPTDTQY; v_gene: TRBV29-1; j_gene: TRBJ2-3; len: 12
CDR3aa: ASSARDNYEQY; v_gene: TRBV19; j_gene: TRBJ2-7; len: 11
CDR3aa: ASSGQGTLSYNEQF; v_gene: TRBV2; j_gene: TRBJ2-1; len: 14
CDR3aa: ASSPRDRGTEAF; v_gene: TRBV18; j_gene: TRBJ1-1; len: 12
CDR3aa: ASRAHTGWEETQY; v_gene: TRBV2; j_gene: TRBJ2-5; len: 13